This T cell receptor (beta chain) originates from a study of blood T cells in healthy people across ages. Whole-study results and caveats: Not knowing donor CMV status may have confounded expanded clonotype changes.

With a J-beta primer mix and a sample-barcoded 5' primer, a second PCR ran 7 to 11 cycles. TCRdb independently ran MiXCR on the 5' RACE reads; one entry per CDR3 protein. Among over 700,000 distinct CDR3 sequences listed, roughly 50% were seen once. As concerns this clonotype: Its antigen is still unknown.

What was sequenced was blood. This TCR derives from a man of 80 years or more in good health.

CDR3 residues: CASSPGDSGGGQYF. CDR3 coding DNA: TGTGCCAGCAGCCCGGGAGATAGCGGGGGGGGGCAGTACTTC. This rearrangement joins TRBV4-2 to TRBJ2-5, with 11 bases fitting TRBD2. V dropped 4 bases and J dropped 11; count of bases not matched to a gene: 9. The CDR3 length is 14 residues. The germline CDR1 and CDR2 sequences are LGHNA and YNFKEQ.